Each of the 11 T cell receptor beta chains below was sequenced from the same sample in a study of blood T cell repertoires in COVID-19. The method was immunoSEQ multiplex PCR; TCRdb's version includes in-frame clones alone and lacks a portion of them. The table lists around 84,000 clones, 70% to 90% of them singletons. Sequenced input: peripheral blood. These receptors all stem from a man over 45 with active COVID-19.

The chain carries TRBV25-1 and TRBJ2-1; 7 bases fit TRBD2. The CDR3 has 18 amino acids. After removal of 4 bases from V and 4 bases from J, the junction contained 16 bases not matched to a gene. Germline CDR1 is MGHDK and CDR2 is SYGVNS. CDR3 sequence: CASSGEGGIPTAYNEQFF. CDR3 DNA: TGTGCCAGCAGTGGGGAGGGAGGGATCCCAACCGCGTACAATGAGCAGTTCTTC. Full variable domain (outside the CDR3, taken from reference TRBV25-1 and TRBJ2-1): EADIYQTPRYLVIGTGKKITLECSQTMGHDKMYWYQQDPGMELHLIHYSYGVNSTEKGDLSSESTVSRIRTEHFPLTLESARPSHTSQYLCASSGEGGIPTAYNEQFFGPGTRLTVL.

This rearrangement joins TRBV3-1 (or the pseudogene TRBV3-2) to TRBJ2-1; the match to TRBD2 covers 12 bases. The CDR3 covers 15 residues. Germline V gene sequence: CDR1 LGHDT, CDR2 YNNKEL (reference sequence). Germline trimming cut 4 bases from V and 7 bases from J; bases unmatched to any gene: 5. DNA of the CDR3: TGTGCCAGCAGCCGGACTAGCGGGATGAATAATGAGCAGTTCTTC. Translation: CASSRTSGMNNEQFF.

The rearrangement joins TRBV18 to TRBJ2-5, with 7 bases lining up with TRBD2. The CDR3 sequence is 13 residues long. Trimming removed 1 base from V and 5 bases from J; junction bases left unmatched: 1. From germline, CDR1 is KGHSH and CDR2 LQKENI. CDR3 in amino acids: CASSPRGGETQYF. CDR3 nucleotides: TGTGCCAGCTCACCACGGGGGGGTGAGACCCAGTACTTC.

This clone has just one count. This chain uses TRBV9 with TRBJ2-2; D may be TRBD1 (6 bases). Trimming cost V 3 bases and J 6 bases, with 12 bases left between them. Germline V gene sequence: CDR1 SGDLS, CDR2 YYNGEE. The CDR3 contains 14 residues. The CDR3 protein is CASSGGQYPGELFF. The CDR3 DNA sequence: TGTGCCAGCAGCGGTGGACAGTATCCCGGGGAGCTGTTTTTT.

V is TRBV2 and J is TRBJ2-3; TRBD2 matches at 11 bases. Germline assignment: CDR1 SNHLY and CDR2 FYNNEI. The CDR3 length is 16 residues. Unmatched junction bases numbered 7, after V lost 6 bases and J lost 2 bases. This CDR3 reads CASRPGTSGSTDTQYF. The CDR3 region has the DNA TGTGCCAGCAGGCCCGGGACTAGCGGATCCACAGATACGCAGTATTTT.

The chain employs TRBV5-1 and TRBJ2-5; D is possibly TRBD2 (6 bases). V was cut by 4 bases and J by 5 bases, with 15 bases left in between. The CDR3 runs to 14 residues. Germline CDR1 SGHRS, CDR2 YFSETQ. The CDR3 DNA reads TGCGCCAGCAGCACTTTCGCGGGGAAGGAGACCCAGTACTTC. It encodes CASSTFAGKETQYF.

CDR3 DNA sequence: TGTGCCAGCAGCTTACGCCCGGTCTCCTACAATGAGCAGTTCTTC. Protein product: CASSLRPVSYNEQFF. The chain carries TRBV7-2 and TRBJ2-1; D uncertain. Germline-derived CDR1 and CDR2 are SGHTA and FQGNSA. This CDR3 is built from 15 residues. Trimming removed 2 bases from V and 0 bases from J, with 8 bases in between.

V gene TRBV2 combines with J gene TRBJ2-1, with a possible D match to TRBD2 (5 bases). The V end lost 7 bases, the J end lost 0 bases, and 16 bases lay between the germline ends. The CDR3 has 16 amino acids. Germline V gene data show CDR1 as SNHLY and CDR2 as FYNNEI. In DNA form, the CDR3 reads TGTGCCAGCAAATTTGGGCTAGCCGACTCCTACAATGAGCAGTTCTTC. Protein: CASKFGLADSYNEQFF.

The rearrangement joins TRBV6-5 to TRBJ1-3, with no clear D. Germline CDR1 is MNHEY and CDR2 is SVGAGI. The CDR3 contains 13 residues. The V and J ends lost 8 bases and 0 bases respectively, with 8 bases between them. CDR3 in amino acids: CASGEVSGNTIYF. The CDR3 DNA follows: TGTGCCAGCGGGGAGGTCTCTGGAAACACCATATATTTT.

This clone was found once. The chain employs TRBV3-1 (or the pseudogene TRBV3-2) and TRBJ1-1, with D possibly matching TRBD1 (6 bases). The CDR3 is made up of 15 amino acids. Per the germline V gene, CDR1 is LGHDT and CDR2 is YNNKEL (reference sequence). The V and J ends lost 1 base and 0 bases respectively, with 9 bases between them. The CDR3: CASSQAGHLNTEAFF. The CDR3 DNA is TGTGCCAGCAGCCAAGCGGGACACCTGAACACTGAAGCTTTCTTT.

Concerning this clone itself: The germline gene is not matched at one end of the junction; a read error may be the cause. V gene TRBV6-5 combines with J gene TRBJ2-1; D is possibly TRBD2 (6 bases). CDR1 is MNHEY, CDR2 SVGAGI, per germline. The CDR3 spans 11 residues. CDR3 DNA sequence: TGTGCCCGCAGACTAGACAATGAGCAGTTCTTC. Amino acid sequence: CARRLDNEQFF.